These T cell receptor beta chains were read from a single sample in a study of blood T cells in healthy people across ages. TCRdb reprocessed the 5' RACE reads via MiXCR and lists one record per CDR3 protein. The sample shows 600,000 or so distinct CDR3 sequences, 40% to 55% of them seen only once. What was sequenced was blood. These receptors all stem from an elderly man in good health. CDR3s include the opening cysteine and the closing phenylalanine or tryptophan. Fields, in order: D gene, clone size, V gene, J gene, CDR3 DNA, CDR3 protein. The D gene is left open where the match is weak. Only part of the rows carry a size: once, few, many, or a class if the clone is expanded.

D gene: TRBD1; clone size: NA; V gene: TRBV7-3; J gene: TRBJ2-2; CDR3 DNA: TGTGCCAGCAGCTTAACGGCGACAGGGGAAGCCGGGGAGCTGTTTTTT; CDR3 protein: CASSLTATGEAGELFF
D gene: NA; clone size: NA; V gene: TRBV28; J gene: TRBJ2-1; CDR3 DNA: TGTGCCAGCAGTTATGAGGCCTCCTACAATGAGCAGTTCTTC; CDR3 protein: CASSYEASYNEQFF
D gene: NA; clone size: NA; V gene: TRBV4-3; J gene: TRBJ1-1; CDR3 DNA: TGCGCCAGCAGCCAAGATCTAAGTCCCACTGAAGCTTTCTTT; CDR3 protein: CASSQDLSPTEAFF
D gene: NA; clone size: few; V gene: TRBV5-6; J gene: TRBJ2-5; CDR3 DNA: TGTGCCAGCAGCTTTCCGGGCAGGTACCAAGAGACCCAGTACTTC; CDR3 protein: CASSFPGRYQETQYF
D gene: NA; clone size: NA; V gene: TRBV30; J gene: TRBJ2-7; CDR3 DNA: TGTGCCTGGAGTGTGGACACTTACGAGCAGTACTTC; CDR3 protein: CAWSVDTYEQYF
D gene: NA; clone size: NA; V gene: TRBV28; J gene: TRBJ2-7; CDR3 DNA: TGTGCCAGCAGCCATTTTCTGAGGGAGATCTTGAACGAGCAGTACTTC; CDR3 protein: CASSHFLREILNEQYF
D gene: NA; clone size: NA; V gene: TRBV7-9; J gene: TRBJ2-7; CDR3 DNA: TGTGCCAGCAGCTTAGCCGGGGCGGACCCCTACGAGCAGTACTTC; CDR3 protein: CASSLAGADPYEQYF
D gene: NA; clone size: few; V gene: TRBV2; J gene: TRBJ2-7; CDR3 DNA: TGTGCCAGCAAAGCGGGTGCCAGGGTCTACGAGCAGTACTTC; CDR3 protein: CASKAGARVYEQYF
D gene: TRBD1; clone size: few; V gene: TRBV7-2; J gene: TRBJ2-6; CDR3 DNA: TGTGCCAGCAGCTTAAGGGGGCCGTCTGGGGCCAACGTCCTGACTTTC; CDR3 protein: CASSLRGPSGANVLTF
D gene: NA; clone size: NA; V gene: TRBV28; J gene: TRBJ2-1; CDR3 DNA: TGTGCCAGCAGTTCTGGGGTAAATGAGCAGTTCTTC; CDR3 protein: CASSSGVNEQFF
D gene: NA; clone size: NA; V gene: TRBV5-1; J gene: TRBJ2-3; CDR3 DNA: TGCGCCAGCAGCTTGGGATGGGGGCTGGAGACAGATACGCAGTATTTT; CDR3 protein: CASSLGWGLETDTQYF
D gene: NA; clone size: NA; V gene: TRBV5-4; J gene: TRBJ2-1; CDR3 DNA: TGTGTCAGCAGCCTAGGTGACAGGCCGAATGAGCAGTTCTTC; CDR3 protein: CVSSLGDRPNEQFF
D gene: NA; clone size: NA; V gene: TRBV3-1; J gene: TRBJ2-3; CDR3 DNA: TGTGCCAGCAGCTCCCGAGGTCCCCCGGATACGCAGTATTTT; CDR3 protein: CASSSRGPPDTQYF
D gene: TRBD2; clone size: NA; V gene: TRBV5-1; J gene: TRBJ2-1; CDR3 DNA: TGCGCCAGCAGCTCGGAAGGGAGGGCCGTGAATGAGCAGTTCTTC; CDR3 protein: CASSSEGRAVNEQFF
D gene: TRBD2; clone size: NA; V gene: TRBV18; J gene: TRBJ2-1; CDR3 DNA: TGTGCCAGCTCTATGGGACTAGCGGGAGCCTACAATGAGCAGTTCTTC; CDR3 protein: CASSMGLAGAYNEQFF
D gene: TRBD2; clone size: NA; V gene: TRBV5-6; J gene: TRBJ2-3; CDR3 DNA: TGTGCCAGCAGCTTCAGCGGGGCGGGAGATACGCAGTATTTT; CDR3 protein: CASSFSGAGDTQYF
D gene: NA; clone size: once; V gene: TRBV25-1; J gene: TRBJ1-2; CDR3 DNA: TGTGCCAGATGGGGGATTCGGACACTCTATGGCTACACCTTC; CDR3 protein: CARWGIRTLYGYTF
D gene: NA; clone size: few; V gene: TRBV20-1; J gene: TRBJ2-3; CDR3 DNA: TGCAGTGAGAGGGCAGGACCCGGGGGTACAGATACGCAGTATTTT; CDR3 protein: CSERAGPGGTDTQYF
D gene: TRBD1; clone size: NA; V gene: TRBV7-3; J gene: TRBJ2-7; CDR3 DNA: TGTGCCAGCAGCGTAACACCAGGGGGCGAGCAGTACTTC; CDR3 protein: CASSVTPGGEQYF
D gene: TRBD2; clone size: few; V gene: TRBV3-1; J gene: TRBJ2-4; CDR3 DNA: TGTGCCAGCAGCCCCCTGACTAGCGGGGGAGCCCGCATTCAGTACTTC; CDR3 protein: CASSPLTSGGARIQYF
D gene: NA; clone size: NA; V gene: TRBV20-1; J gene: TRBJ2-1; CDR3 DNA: TGCAGTGAATCACGGGTGTCCTACAATGAGCAGTTCTTC; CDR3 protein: CSESRVSYNEQFF
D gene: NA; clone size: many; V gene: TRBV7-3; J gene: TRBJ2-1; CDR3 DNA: TGTGCCAGCAGCTCAATTGAGGGGTCCTACAATGAGCAGTTCTTC; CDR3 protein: CASSSIEGSYNEQFF
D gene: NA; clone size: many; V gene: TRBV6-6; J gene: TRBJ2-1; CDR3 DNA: TGTGCCAGCAGTTTCCACAAAGAGGGTTATGAGCAGTTCTTC; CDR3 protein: CASSFHKEGYEQFF
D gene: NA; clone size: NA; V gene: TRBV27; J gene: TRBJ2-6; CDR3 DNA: TGTGCCAGCAGTAGGGTCCGGGTCTCTGGGGCCAACGTCCTGACTTTC; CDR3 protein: CASSRVRVSGANVLTF
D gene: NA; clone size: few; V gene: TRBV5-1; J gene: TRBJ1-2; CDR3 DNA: TGCGCCAGCAGCTTGGCTACCAGGGAAACACCAGCCTCTAACTATGGCTACACCTTC; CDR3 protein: CASSLATRETPASNYGYTF
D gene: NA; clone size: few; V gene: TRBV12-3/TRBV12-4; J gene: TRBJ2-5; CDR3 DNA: TGTGCCAGCAGTCCAGGGGTCGAAGAGACCCAGTACTTC; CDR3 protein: CASSPGVEETQYF
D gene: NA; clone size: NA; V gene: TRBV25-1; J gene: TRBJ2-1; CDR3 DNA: TGTGCCAGCCAACGTGGGGAGGGGGGTGCTGGTGAGCAGTTCTTC; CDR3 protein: CASQRGEGGAGEQFF
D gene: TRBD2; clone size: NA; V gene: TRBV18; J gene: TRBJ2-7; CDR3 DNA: TGTGCCAGCTCACAAGCGGGATCGGGCTACGAGCAGTACTTC; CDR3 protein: CASSQAGSGYEQYF
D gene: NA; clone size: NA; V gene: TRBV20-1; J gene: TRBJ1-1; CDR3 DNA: TGCAGTGCTAGACCCCCAGCCCCGCCTGAAGCTTTCTTT; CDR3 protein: CSARPPAPPEAFF
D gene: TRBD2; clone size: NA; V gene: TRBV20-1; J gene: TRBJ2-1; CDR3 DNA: TGCAGTGCGGGACTAGCCCGGGTTATTGATGAGCAGTTCTTC; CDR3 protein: CSAGLARVIDEQFF
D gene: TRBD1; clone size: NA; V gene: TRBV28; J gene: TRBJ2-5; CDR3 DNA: TGTGCCAGCAGGCTGCAACAGGGGGTACAGACCCAGTACTTC; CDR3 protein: CASRLQQGVQTQYF
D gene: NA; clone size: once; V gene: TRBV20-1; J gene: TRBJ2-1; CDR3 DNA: TGCAGTGCCCCTCGAGACACCCAGTTCTTC; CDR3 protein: CSAPRDTQFF
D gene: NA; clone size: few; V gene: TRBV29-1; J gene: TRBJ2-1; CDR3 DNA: TGCAGCGTAAAGCGCGTGGGGTCGGAACACCCCTACAATGAGCAGTTCTTC; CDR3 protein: CSVKRVGSEHPYNEQFF
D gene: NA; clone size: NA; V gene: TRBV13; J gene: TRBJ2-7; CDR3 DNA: TGTGCCAGCAGCTTCCGAAGGGGACTCGGCTACGAGCAGTACTTC; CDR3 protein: CASSFRRGLGYEQYF
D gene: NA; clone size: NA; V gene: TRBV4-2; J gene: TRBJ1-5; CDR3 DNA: TGTGCCAGCAGCCAGGCAGGGCAGGATCAGCCCCAGCATTTT; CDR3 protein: CASSQAGQDQPQHF
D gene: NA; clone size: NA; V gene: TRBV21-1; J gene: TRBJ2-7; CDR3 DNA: TGTGCCAGCAGCCCCCCGACTGGGAATGGCTCCTACGAGCAGTACTTC; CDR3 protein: CASSPPTGNGSYEQYF
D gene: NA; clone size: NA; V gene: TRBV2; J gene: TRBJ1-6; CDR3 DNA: TGTGCCAGCAGTGTCCTCGCGGAAAATTCACCCCTCCACTTT; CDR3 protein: CASSVLAENSPLHF
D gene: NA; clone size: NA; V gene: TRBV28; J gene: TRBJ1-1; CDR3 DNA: TGTGCCAGCAGTTTATATTTGGGCAGGGGTGACACTGAAGCTTTCTTT; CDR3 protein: CASSLYLGRGDTEAFF
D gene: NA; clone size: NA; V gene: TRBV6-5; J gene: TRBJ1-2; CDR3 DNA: TGTGCCGGCAGTGCTACAGGGAACTATGGCTACACCTTC; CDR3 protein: CAGSATGNYGYTF
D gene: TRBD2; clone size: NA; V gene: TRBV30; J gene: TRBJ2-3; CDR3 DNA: TGTGCCTGGAGTAGAGGACTAGCGGGGGACACAGATACGCAGTATTTT; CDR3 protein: CAWSRGLAGDTDTQYF
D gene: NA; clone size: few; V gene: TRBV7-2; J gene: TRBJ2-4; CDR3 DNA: TGTGCCAGCATGCCTCAGATAGCGCCCAGTGCCAAAAACATTCAGTACTTC; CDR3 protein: CASMPQIAPSAKNIQYF
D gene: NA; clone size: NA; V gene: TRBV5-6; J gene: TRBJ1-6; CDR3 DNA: TGTGCCAGCAGCCAGTCGAGGCAGGGCCCTTCTCGTAATTCACCCCTCCACTTT; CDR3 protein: CASSQSRQGPSRNSPLHF
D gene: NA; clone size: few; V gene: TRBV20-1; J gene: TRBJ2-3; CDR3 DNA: TGCAGTGCCCGCCCCGGGCTAGCCACAGATACGCAGTATTTT; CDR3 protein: CSARPGLATDTQYF
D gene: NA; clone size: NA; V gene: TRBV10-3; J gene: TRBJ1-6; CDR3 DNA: TGTGCCATCAGCCCCTCAGGGAGTTCACCCCTCCACTTT; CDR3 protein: CAISPSGSSPLHF
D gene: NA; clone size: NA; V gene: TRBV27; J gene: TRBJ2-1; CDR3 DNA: TGTGCCAGCAGTTTTGACTTCCGGGTAGGTGAGCAGTTCTTC; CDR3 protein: CASSFDFRVGEQFF
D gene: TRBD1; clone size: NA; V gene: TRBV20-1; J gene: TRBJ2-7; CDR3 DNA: TGCAGTGCTAGAGATCAAAAGACAGGGGTGGGAGAGCAGTACTTC; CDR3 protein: CSARDQKTGVGEQYF
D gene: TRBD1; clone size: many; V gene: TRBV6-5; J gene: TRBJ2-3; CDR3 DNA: TGTGCCAGCAGGAGACAGGGGGCGGATACGCAGTATTTT; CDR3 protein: CASRRQGADTQYF
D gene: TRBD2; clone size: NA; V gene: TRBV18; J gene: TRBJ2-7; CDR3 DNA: TGTGCCAGCTCATCATCCCAGGGACTAGGGTACGAGCAGTACTTC; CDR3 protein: CASSSSQGLGYEQYF